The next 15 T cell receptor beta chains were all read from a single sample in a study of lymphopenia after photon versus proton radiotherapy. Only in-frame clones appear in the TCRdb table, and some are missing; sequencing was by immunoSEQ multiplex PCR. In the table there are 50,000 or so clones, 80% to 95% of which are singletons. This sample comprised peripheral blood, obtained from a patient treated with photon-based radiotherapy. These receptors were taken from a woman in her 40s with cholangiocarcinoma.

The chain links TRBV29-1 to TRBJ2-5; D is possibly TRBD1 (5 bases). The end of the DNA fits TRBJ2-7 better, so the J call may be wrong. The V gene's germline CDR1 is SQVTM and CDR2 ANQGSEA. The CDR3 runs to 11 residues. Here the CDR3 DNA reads TGCAGCGTTGTTTCAGGGAACGAGCAGTACTTC. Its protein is CSVVSGNEQYF.

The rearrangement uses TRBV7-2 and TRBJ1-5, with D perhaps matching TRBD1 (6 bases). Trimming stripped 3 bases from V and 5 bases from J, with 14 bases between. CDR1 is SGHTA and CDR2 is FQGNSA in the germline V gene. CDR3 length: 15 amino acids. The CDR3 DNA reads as TGTGCCAGCAGCTTTTACTGGGGGGCTGATCAGCCCCAGCATTTT. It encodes CASSFYWGADQPQHF.

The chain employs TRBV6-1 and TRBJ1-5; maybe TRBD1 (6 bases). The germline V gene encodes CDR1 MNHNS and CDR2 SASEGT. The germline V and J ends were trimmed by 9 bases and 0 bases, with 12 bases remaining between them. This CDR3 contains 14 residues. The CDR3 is CASEQGYSNQPQHF. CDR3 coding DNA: TGTGCCAGTGAACAGGGCTATAGCAATCAGCCCCAGCATTTT.

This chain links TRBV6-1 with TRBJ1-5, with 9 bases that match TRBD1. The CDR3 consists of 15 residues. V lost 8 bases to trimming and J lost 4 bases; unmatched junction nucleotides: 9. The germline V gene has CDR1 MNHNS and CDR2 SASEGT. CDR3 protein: CASGVGTGSNQPQHF. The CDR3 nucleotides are TGTGCCAGCGGAGTGGGGACAGGGTCTAATCAGCCCCAGCATTTT.

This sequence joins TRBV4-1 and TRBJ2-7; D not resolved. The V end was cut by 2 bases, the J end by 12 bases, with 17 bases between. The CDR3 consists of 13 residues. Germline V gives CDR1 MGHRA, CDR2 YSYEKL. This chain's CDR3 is CASSQRTLSNLYF. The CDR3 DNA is TGCGCCAGCAGCCAACGGACGCTCAGCAATCTGTACTTC.

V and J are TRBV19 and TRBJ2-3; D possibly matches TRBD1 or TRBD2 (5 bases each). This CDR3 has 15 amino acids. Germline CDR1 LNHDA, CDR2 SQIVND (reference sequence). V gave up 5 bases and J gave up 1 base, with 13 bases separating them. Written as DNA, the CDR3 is TGTGCCAGTAGTCCTAGGGGAGCGGGCACAGATACGCAGTATTTT. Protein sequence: CASSPRGAGTDTQYF.

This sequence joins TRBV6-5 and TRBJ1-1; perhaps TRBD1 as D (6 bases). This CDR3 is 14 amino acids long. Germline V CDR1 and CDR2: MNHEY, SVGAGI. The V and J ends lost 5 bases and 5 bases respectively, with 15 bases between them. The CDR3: CASSGRGGGTEAFF. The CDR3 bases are TGTGCCAGCAGTGGCAGGGGAGGAGGTACTGAAGCTTTCTTT.

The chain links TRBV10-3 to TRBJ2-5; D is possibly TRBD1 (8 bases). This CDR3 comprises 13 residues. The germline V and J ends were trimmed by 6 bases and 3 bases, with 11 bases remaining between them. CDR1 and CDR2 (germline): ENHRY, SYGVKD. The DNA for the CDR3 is TGTGCCATCAGAGCGGGACAGGAAGAGACCCAGTACTTC. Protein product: CAIRAGQEETQYF.

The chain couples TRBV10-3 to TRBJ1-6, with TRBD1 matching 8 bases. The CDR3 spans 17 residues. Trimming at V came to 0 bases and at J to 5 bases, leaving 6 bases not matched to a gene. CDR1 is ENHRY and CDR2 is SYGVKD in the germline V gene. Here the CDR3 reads CAISESIRTGNNSPLHF. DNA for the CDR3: TGTGCCATCAGTGAGTCGATAAGGACAGGGAATAATTCACCCCTCCACTTT.

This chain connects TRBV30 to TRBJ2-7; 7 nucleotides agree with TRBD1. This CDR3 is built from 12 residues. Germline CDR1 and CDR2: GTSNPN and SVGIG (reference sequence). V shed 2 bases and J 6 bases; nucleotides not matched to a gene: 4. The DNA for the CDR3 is TGTGCCTGGAGTAAGCAGGGGGTCGAGCAGTACTTC. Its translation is CAWSKQGVEQYF.

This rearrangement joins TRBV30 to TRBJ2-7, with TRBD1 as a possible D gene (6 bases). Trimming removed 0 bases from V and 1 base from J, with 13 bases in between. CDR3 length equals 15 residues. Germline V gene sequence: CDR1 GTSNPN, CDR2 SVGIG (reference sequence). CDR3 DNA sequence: TGTGCCTGGAGTGTAGGGGGTAGTAAGTCCTACGAGCAGTACTTC. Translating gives CAWSVGGSKSYEQYF.

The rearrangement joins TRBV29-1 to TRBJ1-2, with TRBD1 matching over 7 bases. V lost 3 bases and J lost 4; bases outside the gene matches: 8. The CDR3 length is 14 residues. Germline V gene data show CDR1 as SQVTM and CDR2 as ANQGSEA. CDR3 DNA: TGCAGCGTTGATGGGGGGGACAGCTTCTATGGCTACACCTTC. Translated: CSVDGGDSFYGYTF.

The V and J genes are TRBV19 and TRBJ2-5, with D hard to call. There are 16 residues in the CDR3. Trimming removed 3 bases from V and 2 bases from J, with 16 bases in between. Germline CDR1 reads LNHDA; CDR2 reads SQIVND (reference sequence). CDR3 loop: CASSIALIGPQETQYF. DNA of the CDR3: TGTGCCAGTAGTATCGCGTTGATAGGGCCACAAGAGACCCAGTACTTC.

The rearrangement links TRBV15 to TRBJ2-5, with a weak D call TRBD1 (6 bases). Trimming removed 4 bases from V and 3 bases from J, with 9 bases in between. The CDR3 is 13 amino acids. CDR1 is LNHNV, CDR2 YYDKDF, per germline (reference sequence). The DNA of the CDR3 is TGTGCCACCAGCACTAGGACAGAAGAGACCCAGTACTTC. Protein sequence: CATSTRTEETQYF.

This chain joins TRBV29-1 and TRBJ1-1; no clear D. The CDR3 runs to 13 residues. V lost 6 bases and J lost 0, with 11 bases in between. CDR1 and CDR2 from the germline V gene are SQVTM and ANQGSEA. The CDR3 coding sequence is TGCAGCGTGAGGACCGCCGTGAACACTGAAGCTTTCTTT. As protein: CSVRTAVNTEAFF.